Below, one TCR beta chain is given with its context. The antigen remains undetermined. The data were obtained in a study of cytomegalovirus exposure and HLA in healthy donors. Overall study findings and caveats: A link between a missense DCLRE1C variant and TCR beta V- and J-gene trimming emerged from a later analysis. Later on, an analysis found that several of the most significant clusters appeared to be linked to common viral pathogens, which included parvovirus B19.

CDR3 length: 11 residues. V lost 2 bases and J lost 9, with 8 bases in between. Per the germline V gene, CDR1 is GTSNPN and CDR2 is SVGIG (reference sequence). The primer mix had 60 Vbeta and 13 Jbeta primers. Only in-frame clones appear in the TCRdb table, and some are missing; sequencing was by immunoSEQ multiplex PCR. The table records around 75,000 clones, about 78% of them present only once. This chain joins TRBV30 and TRBJ2-1; D gene uncertain. This clonotype was obtained from a man between 18 and 35 years old in good health and CMV-seronegative. The sample comprised PBMCs. The CDR3 protein is CAWSPPPEQFF. For the CDR3, the DNA is TGTGCCTGGAGTCCCCCTCCTGAGCAGTTCTTC.